This TCR beta chain was documented in a study of shared clonotypes between healthy human individuals. Study results and caveats: Sequencing depth was expected to influence donor clonotype sharing. Researchers sampled only blood; tissue repertoires likely differ.

As for this clone: The antigen is unknown.

Sequenced by immunoSEQ multiplex PCR; TCRdb stores in-frame clones only, minus some. The table records 2 million to 2.5 million clones, almost 96% of them present only once. The source material was naive CD4+ T cells sorted from blood. Specified subset: CD45RA+ positively selected. The clonotype originates from a man between 18 and 29 years old in good health.

CDR3 in DNA: TGTGCCAGCAGCCAACACCGGACTAGCGTAGAAGAGACCCAGTACTTC. Residues: CASSQHRTSVEETQYF. V usage is TRBV14 and J usage is TRBJ2-5; 9 bases are a match to TRBD2. The junction had 7 bases not matched to a gene; V was cut back by 2 bases and J by 3 bases. This CDR3 comprises 16 residues. CDR1 and CDR2 from the germline V gene are SGHDN and FVKESK.